Detailed here is one T cell receptor beta chain. Its antigen is undetermined. This entry belongs to a study of T-cell reconstitution after alpha-beta-depleted transplantation in children. Study findings and constraints: Where some patients showed high TCRbeta diversity at day 60, it came from recipient T cells and thymic progenitors that had survived. A year had passed since transplant, and T-cell counts and diversity by then came mostly from newly produced T cells. At around two months after transplant, the alpha-beta T cells were reportedly derived from several hundred expanded clones that came from non-depleted graft cells.

Germline CDR1 reads SQVTM; CDR2 reads ANQGSEA. The trim removed 7 bases at V and 3 bases at J, leaving 12 bases unmatched. The CDR3 consists of 15 residues. Unique molecular identifiers tagged the TCRbeta library. TCRdb re-derived calls from the PCR reads in MiXCR, one entry per CDR3 protein. The sample has hundreds of thousands of distinct CDR3 sequences, approximately 19% seen once. This clonotype was sampled from a male patient aged 2-10 years who had a stem cell transplant for acute lymphoblastic leukemia, so the T cells may come from the graft donor. The input for sequencing was PBMCs, mostly from graft donor cells, taken 360 days after TCRalphabeta/CD19-depleted stem cell transplant. The genes are TRBV29-1 and TRBJ2-5; 9 bases fit TRBD2. The CDR3 nucleotides are TGCAGCGCCGGAGGGTCTCGCGGGAGGGAAGAGACCCAGTACTTC. Amino acid sequence: CSAGGSRGREETQYF.